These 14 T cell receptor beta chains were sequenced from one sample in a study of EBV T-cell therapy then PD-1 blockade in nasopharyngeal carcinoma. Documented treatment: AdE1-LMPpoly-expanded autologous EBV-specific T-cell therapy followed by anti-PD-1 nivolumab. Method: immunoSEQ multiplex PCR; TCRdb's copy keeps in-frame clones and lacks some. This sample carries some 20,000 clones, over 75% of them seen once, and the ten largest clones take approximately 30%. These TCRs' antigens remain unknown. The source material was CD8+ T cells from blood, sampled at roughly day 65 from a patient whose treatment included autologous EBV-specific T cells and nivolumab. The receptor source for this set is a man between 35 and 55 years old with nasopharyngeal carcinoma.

The CDR3 coding sequence is TGTGCCAGCAGTCCTTACAGGGGGGGGGAGACCCAGTACTTC. It translates to CASSPYRGGETQYF. The chain carries TRBV27 and TRBJ2-5, with a tentative D call TRBD1 (8 bases). The CDR3 covers 14 residues. The germline V gene encodes CDR1 MNHEY and CDR2 SMNVEV (reference sequence). Trimming took off 5 bases at V and 5 bases at J, with 15 bases between the two ends.

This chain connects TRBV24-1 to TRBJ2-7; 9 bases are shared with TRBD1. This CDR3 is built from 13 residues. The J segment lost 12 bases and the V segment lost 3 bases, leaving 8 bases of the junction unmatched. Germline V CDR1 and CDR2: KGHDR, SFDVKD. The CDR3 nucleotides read TGTGCCACCAGTGATACGGGACAGGGAGGGTTGTACTTC. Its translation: CATSDTGQGGLYF.

In DNA form, the CDR3 reads TGTGCCAGCAGCCTGGTGGGACTAGGCAATGAGCAGTTCTTC. Translation gives CASSLVGLGNEQFF. The chain recombines TRBV6-5 with TRBJ2-1, with TRBD2 matching 8 bases. The trim removed 6 bases at V and 6 bases at J, leaving 7 bases unmatched. The CDR3 spans 14 residues. CDR1 is MNHEY, CDR2 SVGAGI, per germline.

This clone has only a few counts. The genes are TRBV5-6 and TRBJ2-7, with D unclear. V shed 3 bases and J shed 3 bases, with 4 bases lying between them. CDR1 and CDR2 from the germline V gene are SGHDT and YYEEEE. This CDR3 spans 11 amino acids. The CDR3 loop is CASSSGYEQYF. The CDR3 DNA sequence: TGTGCCAGCAGCTCGGGCTACGAGCAGTACTTC.

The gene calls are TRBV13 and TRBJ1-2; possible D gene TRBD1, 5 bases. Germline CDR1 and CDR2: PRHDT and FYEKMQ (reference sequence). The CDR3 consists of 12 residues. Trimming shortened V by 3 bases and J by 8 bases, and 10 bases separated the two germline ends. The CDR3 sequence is CASSFPGQGYTF. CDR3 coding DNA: TGTGCCAGCAGCTTCCCAGGGCAGGGCTACACCTTC. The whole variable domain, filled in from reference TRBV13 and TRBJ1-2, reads AAGVIQSPRHLIKEKRETATLKCYPIPRHDTVYWYQQGPGQDPQFLISFYEKMQSDKGSIPDRFSAQQFSDYHSELNMSSLELGDSALYFCASSFPGQGYTFGSGTRLTVV.

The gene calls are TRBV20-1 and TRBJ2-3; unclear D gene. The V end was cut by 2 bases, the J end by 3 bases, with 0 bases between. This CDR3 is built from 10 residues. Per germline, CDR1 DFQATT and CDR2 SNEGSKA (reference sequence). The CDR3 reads CSARTDTQYF. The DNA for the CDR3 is TGCAGTGCTAGAACAGATACGCAGTATTTT.

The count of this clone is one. The CDR3 region is CASSLQGPYGYTF. DNA of the CDR3: TGTGCCAGCAGTTTACAGGGACCCTATGGCTACACCTTC. This sequence joins TRBV12-3 or TRBV12-4 and TRBJ1-2; D is possibly TRBD1 (5 bases). This CDR3 is built from 13 residues. V was trimmed by 2 bases and J by 4 bases, leaving 8 bases between them.

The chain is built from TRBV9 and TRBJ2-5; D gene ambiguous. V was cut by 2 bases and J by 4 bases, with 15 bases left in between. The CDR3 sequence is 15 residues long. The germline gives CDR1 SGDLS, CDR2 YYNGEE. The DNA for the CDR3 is TGTGCCAGCAGCGTGGACCCCCGAATTGGAGAGACCCAGTACTTC. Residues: CASSVDPRIGETQYF.

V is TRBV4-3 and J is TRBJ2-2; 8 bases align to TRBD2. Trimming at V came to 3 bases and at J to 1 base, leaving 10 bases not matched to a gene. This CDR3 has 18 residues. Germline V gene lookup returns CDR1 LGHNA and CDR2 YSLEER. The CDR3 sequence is CASSQYREGEENTGELFF. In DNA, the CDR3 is TGCGCCAGCAGCCAGTACCGGGAGGGGGAGGAGAACACCGGGGAGCTGTTTTTT.

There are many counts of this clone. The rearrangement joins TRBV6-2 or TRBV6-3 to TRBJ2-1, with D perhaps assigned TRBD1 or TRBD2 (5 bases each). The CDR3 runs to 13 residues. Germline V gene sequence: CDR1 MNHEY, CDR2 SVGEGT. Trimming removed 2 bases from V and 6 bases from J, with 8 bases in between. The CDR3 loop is CASSYTGPNEQFF. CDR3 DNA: TGTGCCAGCAGTTACACGGGGCCCAATGAGCAGTTCTTC.

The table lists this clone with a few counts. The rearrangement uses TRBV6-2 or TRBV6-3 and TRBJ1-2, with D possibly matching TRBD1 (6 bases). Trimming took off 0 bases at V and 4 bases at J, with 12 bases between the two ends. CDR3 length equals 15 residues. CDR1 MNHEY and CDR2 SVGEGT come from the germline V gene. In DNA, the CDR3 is TGTGCCAGCAGTTACTCGTCGGGGGGCGCCTATGGCTACACCTTC. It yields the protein CASSYSSGGAYGYTF.

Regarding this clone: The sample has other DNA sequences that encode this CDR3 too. The CDR3 spells CASSDSTSGGDEQFF. CDR3 nucleotides: TGTGCCAGCAGTGACTCTACTAGCGGGGGGGACGAGCAGTTCTTC. The chain combines TRBV6-4 with TRBJ2-1; TRBD2 agrees at 13 bases. This CDR3 contains 15 residues. V shed 0 bases, J shed 10 bases, and the junction held 3 bases outside the gene matches. Germline V CDR1 and CDR2: MRHNA, SNTAGT.

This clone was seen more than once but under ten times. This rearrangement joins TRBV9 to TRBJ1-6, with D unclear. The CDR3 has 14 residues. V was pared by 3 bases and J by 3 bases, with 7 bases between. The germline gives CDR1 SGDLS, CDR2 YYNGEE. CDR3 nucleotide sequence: TGTGCCAGCAGCGCACAGTACTATAATTCACCCCTCCACTTT. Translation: CASSAQYYNSPLHF.

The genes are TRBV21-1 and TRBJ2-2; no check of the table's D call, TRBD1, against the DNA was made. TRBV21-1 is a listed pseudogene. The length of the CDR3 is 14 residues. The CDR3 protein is CASAGTLNTGELFF. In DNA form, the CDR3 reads TGTGCCAGCGCCGGGACATTGAACACCGGGGAGCTGTTTTTT.